Sequencing of this T cell receptor (beta chain) was carried out in a study of brain T cells in children with intractable seizures. TCRdb's table, derived via immunoSEQ multiplex PCR, lists solely in-frame clones and lacks some. The table has roughly 2,600 clones, 80% to 85% seen once. This CDR3 has 18 residues. Looked up from germline, CDR1 is SGHVS and CDR2 is FNYEAQ. Deletions cut 7 bases from V and 0 bases from J, with 24 bases between. Sequencing was limited to surgery cases with top T cell transcript signatures in brain tissue. The clonotype comes from a boy less than two years old with hemimegalencephaly and intractable seizures. The source was resected brain tissue, collected at surgery. The genes are TRBV7-6 and TRBJ2-5; no clear D. The CDR3 region is CASTQLPLYSANQETQYF. CDR3 sequence (DNA): TGTGCCAGCACCCAATTGCCCCTATACTCAGCGAACCAAGAGACCCAGTACTTC.